Below, 29 T cell receptor beta chains from the same sample are listed, as sequenced in a study of vaccination and CD4 T cells after COVID-19. These TCRs' antigens remain unknown. The assay that was used to sequence DNA from cultured CD4+ T cells was the Oncomine TCR Beta short-read assay. TCRdb re-called the PCR reads through MiXCR, storing one row per CDR3 protein. The table lists roughly 17,000 distinct CDR3 sequences, about two fifths of them singletons. Described treatment: roughly 11-day PBMC culture with coronavirus spike peptide pools or control peptides (ViraFEST assay). Sequenced here: CD4+ T cells from blood, cultured in vitro, sampled after SARS-CoV-2 vaccination. Every receptor here comes from a human donor who had recovered from COVID-19.

The rearrangement uses TRBV7-2 and TRBJ2-1; TRBD2 matches 10 bases. The V gene end was trimmed by 1 base and the J gene end by 7 bases; junction bases not matched to a gene: 7. This CDR3 comprises 16 residues. Germline V gene lookup returns CDR1 SGHTA and CDR2 FQGNSA. CDR3 sequence reads: CASSLVPSGSYNEQFF. Here the CDR3 DNA reads TGTGCCAGCAGCTTAGTGCCTAGCGGGAGTTATAATGAGCAGTTCTTC.

The chain combines TRBV20-1 with TRBJ2-3; 10 bases align to TRBD2. The CDR3 sequence is 17 residues long. Germline CDR1 is DFQATT and CDR2 is SNEGSKA (reference sequence). After removal of 6 bases from V and 2 bases from J, the junction contained 14 bases not matched to a gene. CDR3 sequence reads: CSASRQSGLAVTDTQYF. The CDR3 DNA follows: TGCAGTGCGAGCCGACAAAGCGGACTAGCGGTCACAGATACGCAGTATTTT.

Only one count was recorded for this clonotype. Being one base from a much bigger clone, this may be a read error. The CDR3 region is CASSSGENIQYF. The DNA for the CDR3 is TGTGCCAGCAGCTCAGGGGAAAACATTCAGTACTTC. The rearrangement joins TRBV7-9 to TRBJ2-4; D possibly corresponds to TRBD1 (6 bases). Germline CDR1 reads SEHNR; CDR2 reads FQNEAQ (reference sequence). The V end was cut by 4 bases, the J end by 5 bases, with 6 bases between. The CDR3 is 12 residues long.

V usage is TRBV14 and J usage is TRBJ2-7, with 7 bases lining up with TRBD1. Looked up from germline, CDR1 is SGHDN and CDR2 is FVKESK. V lost 4 bases, J lost 2 bases, and 5 bases stayed unmatched. The CDR3 is 14 amino acids. The CDR3 loop is CASSRTGTAYEQYF. The CDR3 bases are TGTGCCAGCAGCCGAACCGGGACAGCCTACGAGCAGTACTTC.

The V gene is TRBV14, the J gene TRBJ1-1; D is unresolved. Deletions cut 0 bases from V and 9 bases from J, with 11 bases between. The CDR3 sequence is 13 residues long. CDR1 is SGHDN, CDR2 FVKESK, per germline. CDR3 sequence (DNA): TGTGCCAGCAGCCAAGATACCCGGATAAAAGCTTTCTTT. Its protein is CASSQDTRIKAFF.

The genes are TRBV7-8 and TRBJ2-5; D tentatively reads TRBD1 or TRBD2 (6 bases each). V shed 8 bases and J shed 5 bases, with 30 bases lying between them. The CDR3 runs to 18 residues. Germline CDR1 is SGHVS and CDR2 is FQNEAQ. The CDR3 DNA reads as TGTGCCAGCCTAAAGAGGGCAACCGGGGGCGGAGGGTGGGAGACCCAGTACTTC. This sequence encodes CASLKRATGGGGWETQYF. Full variable domain (rest looked up from reference TRBV7-8 and TRBJ2-5): GAGVSQSPRYKVAKRGQDVALRCDPISGHVSLFWYQQALGQGPEFLTYFQNEAQLDKSGLPSDRFFAERPEGSVSTLKIQRTQQEDSAVYLCASLKRATGGGGWETQYFGPGTRLLVL.

This clonotype was observed a few times. The genes are TRBV24-1 and TRBJ1-2; TRBD1 agrees at 7 bases. V lost 9 bases and J lost 3; bases outside the gene matches: 6. This CDR3 has 13 residues. The germline V gene encodes CDR1 KGHDR and CDR2 SFDVKD. The CDR3 protein is CATSAGGDYGYTF. CDR3 DNA: TGTGCCACCTCGGCAGGGGGGGACTATGGCTACACCTTC.

This clonotype was picked up a small number of times. The chain couples TRBV27 to TRBJ2-7, with TRBD1 identical over 9 bases. In germline, CDR1 is MNHEY, CDR2 SMNVEV (reference sequence). CDR3 length: 12 residues. V was pared by 8 bases and J by 3 bases, with 2 bases of the junction left unmatched. The CDR3 reads CASRDRVYEQYF. The CDR3 DNA sequence: TGTGCCAGCCGGGACAGGGTCTACGAGCAGTACTTC.

This rearrangement joins TRBV18 to TRBJ1-1; TRBD1 matches 9 bases. J gave up 1 base and V 0 bases, and 3 bases lay outside the gene matches. Germline V gene lookup returns CDR1 KGHSH and CDR2 LQKENI. This CDR3 is 16 amino acids long. The CDR3 sequence: CASSPPGQGGNTEAFF. In DNA form, the CDR3 reads TGTGCCAGCTCACCACCGGGACAGGGAGGGAACACTGAAGCTTTCTTT.

The V gene is TRBV27, the J gene TRBJ2-3, with D unclear. From germline, CDR1 is MNHEY and CDR2 SMNVEV (reference sequence). The CDR3 is 14 residues long. The V gene lost 1 base and the J gene lost 6 bases, with 11 bases spanning the gap. The CDR3 reads CASSLWAGKDTQYF. The CDR3 nucleotides are TGTGCCAGCAGTTTATGGGCAGGAAAGGATACGCAGTATTTT.

The genes are TRBV20-1 and TRBJ1-1, with TRBD1 identical over 7 bases. The CDR3 length is 14 residues. Germline V CDR1 and CDR2: DFQATT, SNEGSKA (reference sequence). Trimming at V came to 0 bases and at J to 10 bases, leaving 11 bases not matched to a gene. CDR3: CSARDASLGGSAFF. The CDR3, as DNA: TGCAGTGCTAGAGACGCATCCTTAGGGGGCTCAGCTTTCTTT.

The rearrangement joins TRBV9 to TRBJ2-5; tentative D call: TRBD1 (5 bases). The length of the CDR3 is 14 residues. CDR1 and CDR2 from the germline V gene are SGDLS and YYNGEE. V lost 0 bases and J 2 bases, leaving 8 bases between the germline ends. DNA for the CDR3: TGTGCCAGCAGCGTAGAGCCAGGGCAAGAGACCCAGTACTTC. It translates to CASSVEPGQETQYF.

Judged by abundance, this clonotype is large. This chain connects TRBV20-1 to TRBJ1-3; D call uncertain. Germline V gene data show CDR1 as DFQATT and CDR2 as SNEGSKA (reference sequence). The length of the CDR3 is 12 residues. The V end was cut by 5 bases, the J end by 0 bases, with 5 bases between. CDR3 residues: CSAGRSGNTIYF. CDR3 bases: TGCAGTGCTGGACGCTCTGGAAACACCATATATTTT.

This clonotype appeared a few times. The gene calls are TRBV25-1 and TRBJ1-2; 11 nucleotides align to TRBD1. J was trimmed by 3 bases and V by 2 bases; bases with no gene match: 5. The CDR3 extends over 16 amino acids. Germline V CDR1 and CDR2: MGHDK, SYGVNS. CDR3 region: CASSEGWDRGDYGYTF. The CDR3 coding sequence is TGTGCCAGCAGTGAAGGGTGGGACAGGGGGGACTATGGCTACACCTTC.

This chain connects TRBV20-1 to TRBJ2-7; 8 nucleotides align to TRBD1. Trimming at V came to 0 bases and at J to 5 bases, leaving 9 bases not matched to a gene. The CDR3 consists of 15 residues. Germline V gene lookup returns CDR1 DFQATT and CDR2 SNEGSKA (reference sequence). CDR3 nucleotides: TGCAGTGCTAGAGATCTCGGGACAGGTAGCGACGAGCAGTACTTC. Its translation is CSARDLGTGSDEQYF.

J is TRBJ2-1 and V is TRBV7-8; D is unresolved. The CDR3 runs 14 residues. Germline CDR1 reads SGHVS; CDR2 reads FQNEAQ. Trimming took off 3 bases at V and 0 bases at J, with 6 bases between the two ends. The CDR3 sequence is CASSFAYSYNEQFF. The DNA for the CDR3 is TGTGCCAGCAGCTTCGCCTACTCCTACAATGAGCAGTTCTTC.

The chain combines TRBV19 with TRBJ1-3; the D gene is possibly TRBD1 (6 bases). This CDR3 is built from 14 residues. Looked up from germline, CDR1 is LNHDA and CDR2 is SQIVND (reference sequence). V was trimmed by 6 bases and J by 1 base, leaving 10 bases between them. The CDR3 bases are TGTGCCAGTAGACTACAGGGATCTGGAAACACCATATATTTT. Its translation: CASRLQGSGNTIYF.

The V gene is TRBV12-3 or TRBV12-4, the J gene TRBJ1-2, with a possible D match to TRBD1 (5 bases). The V end lost 3 bases, the J end lost 3 bases, and 11 bases lay between the germline ends. The CDR3 has 14 amino acids. DNA of the CDR3: TGTGCCAGCAGTTTTAGGGGAACCGACTATGGCTACACCTTC. It translates to CASSFRGTDYGYTF.

This clonotype was observed a handful of times. J is TRBJ2-3 and V is TRBV20-1, with D hard to call. V lost 1 base, J lost 1 base, and 6 bases lay in between. CDR3 length: 13 amino acids. In germline, CDR1 is DFQATT, CDR2 SNEGSKA (reference sequence). The CDR3: CSARVQGTDTQYF. The CDR3 region has the DNA TGCAGTGCTAGAGTGCAGGGCACAGATACGCAGTATTTT.

In its sample, this clonotype was seen once. This could be a read error, since a much larger clone is one nucleotide away. J is TRBJ2-5 and V is TRBV29-1; 10 bases match TRBD1. This CDR3 spans 12 amino acids. Germline-derived CDR1 and CDR2 are SQVTM and ANQGSEA. CDR3 sequence (DNA): TGCTGCGTTCGACAGGGGGCAGAGACCCAGTACTTC. As protein: CCVRQGAETQYF.

The chain is built from TRBV21-1 and TRBJ2-2. TRBV21-1 is noted as a pseudogene. The CDR3 length is 16 residues. The CDR3 is CASSKAPRIGTGELFF. For the CDR3, the DNA is TGTGCCAGCAGCAAAGCGCCAAGGATTGGCACCGGGGAGCTGTTTTTT.

A few counts support this clonotype. The chain couples TRBV6-1 to TRBJ2-3; 12 bases are shared with TRBD2. Germline lookup yields CDR1 MNHNS and CDR2 SASEGT. The CDR3 spans 15 residues. Unmatched junction bases numbered 2, after V lost 3 bases and J lost 4 bases. CDR3 region: CASSDLAGGPDTQYF. The CDR3 coding sequence is TGTGCCAGCAGTGACCTAGCGGGAGGGCCAGATACGCAGTATTTT.

V and J are TRBV5-4 and TRBJ2-1, with TRBD2 matching 13 bases. J was trimmed by 9 bases and V by 6 bases; bases with no gene match: 12. The CDR3 sequence is 16 residues long. Per the germline V gene, CDR1 is SGHNT and CDR2 is YYREEE (reference sequence). The DNA for the CDR3 is TGTGCCAGCACCCTAGCCGGGACTAGCGGGATCGGTGAGCAGTTCTTC. Translation: CASTLAGTSGIGEQFF.

This clonotype was seen a handful of times. The chain joins TRBV28 to TRBJ2-3; D remains ambiguous. Germline assignment: CDR1 MDHEN and CDR2 SYDVKM. V was shortened by 2 bases and J by 0 bases, with 0 bases between the two germline ends. The CDR3 is made up of 12 amino acids. The CDR3 protein is CASSLSTDTQYF. In DNA form, the CDR3 reads TGTGCCAGCAGTTTAAGCACAGATACGCAGTATTTT. The whole variable domain, filled in from reference TRBV28 and TRBJ2-3, reads DVKVTQSSRYLVKRTGEKVFLECVQDMDHENMFWYRQDPGLGLRLIYFSYDVKMKEKGDIPEGYSVSREKKERFSLILESASTNQTSMYLCASSLSTDTQYFGPGTRLTVL.

This clonotype occurred a few times. The rearrangement joins TRBV20-1 to TRBJ2-4; TRBD2 is a possible D gene (5 bases). CDR1 and CDR2 from the germline V gene are DFQATT and SNEGSKA (reference sequence). The CDR3 runs to 16 residues. V lost 0 bases to trimming and J lost 0 bases, with 12 bases between them. The CDR3 coding sequence is TGCAGTGCTAGAGATTTTGGCGGGTTAGCCAAAAACATTCAGTACTTC. Protein sequence: CSARDFGGLAKNIQYF.

In its sample, this clonotype is medium-sized. The V and J genes are TRBV21-1 and TRBJ2-2; the D call in the table, TRBD1, was not verified against the DNA. TRBV21-1 corresponds to a pseudogene. This CDR3 is built from 14 residues. CDR3: CASNREVHTGELFF. DNA of the CDR3: TGTGCCAGCAACAGGGAGGTTCACACCGGGGAGCTGTTTTTT.

The chain joins TRBV4-3 to TRBJ2-2; D unclear. Germline CDR1 is LGHNA and CDR2 is YSLEER. The CDR3 has 14 amino acids. V gave up 0 bases and J gave up 0 bases, with 2 bases separating them. Here the CDR3 reads CASSQDPNTGELFF. The CDR3 region has the DNA TGCGCCAGCAGCCAAGATCCGAACACCGGGGAGCTGTTTTTT.

The gene calls are TRBV6-4 and TRBJ2-3; D is unclear. Germline assignment: CDR1 MRHNA and CDR2 SNTAGT. The V end lost 3 bases, the J end lost 2 bases, and 9 bases lay between the germline ends. The CDR3 totals 14 residues. The CDR3 sequence: CASSDDTDTDTQYF. CDR3 DNA sequence: TGTGCCAGCAGTGATGACACGGACACAGATACGCAGTATTTT.

Only one count was recorded for this clonotype. V usage is TRBV28 and J usage is TRBJ1-5, with a weak D call TRBD1 (6 bases). The ends were cut back, 6 bases at V and 2 bases at J, with 11 bases in the middle. Germline-derived CDR1 and CDR2 are MDHEN and SYDVKM. The CDR3 extends over 14 amino acids. CDR3 bases: TGTGCCAGCAGCCAGGGGAATCGCAATCAGCCCCAGCATTTT. Encoded protein: CASSQGNRNQPQHF.